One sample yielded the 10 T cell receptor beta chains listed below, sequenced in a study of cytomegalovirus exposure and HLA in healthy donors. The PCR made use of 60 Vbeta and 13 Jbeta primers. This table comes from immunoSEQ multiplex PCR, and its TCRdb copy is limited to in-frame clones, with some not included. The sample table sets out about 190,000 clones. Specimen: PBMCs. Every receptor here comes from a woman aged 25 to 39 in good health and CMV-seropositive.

In nucleotides, the CDR3 is TGCGCCAGCAGCTTGGATATTAACATGAACACTGAAGCTTTCTTT. Its protein product is CASSLDINMNTEAFF. This rearrangement joins TRBV5-1 to TRBJ1-1, with D hard to call. The CDR3 extends over 15 amino acids. Germline lookup yields CDR1 SGHRS and CDR2 YFSETQ. Trimming pared 0 bases from V and 0 bases from J, leaving 9 bases between. The complete variable domain, with remaining parts taken from reference TRBV5-1 and TRBJ1-1, reads KAGVTQTPRYLIKTRGQQVTLSCSPISGHRSVSWYQQTPGQGLQFLFEYFSETQRNKGNFPGRFSGRQFSNSRSEMNVSTLELGDSALYLCASSLDINMNTEAFFGQGTRLTVV.

CDR3 sequence: CASSLRDSHYGYTF. DNA for the CDR3: TGTGCCAGCAGCCTCCGGGACAGTCATTATGGCTACACCTTC. V gene TRBV14 combines with J gene TRBJ1-2, with TRBD1 identical over 7 bases. The CDR3 is made up of 14 amino acids. Germline CDR1 and CDR2: SGHDN and FVKESK. J lost 5 bases, V lost 4 bases, and 7 bases had no gene match.

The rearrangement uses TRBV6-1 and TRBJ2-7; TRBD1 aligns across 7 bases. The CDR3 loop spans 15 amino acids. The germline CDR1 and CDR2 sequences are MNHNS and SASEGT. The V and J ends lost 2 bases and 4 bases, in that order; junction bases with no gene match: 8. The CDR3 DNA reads TGTGCCAGCAGTGAAATGCTGGGACAGATATACGAGCAGTACTTC. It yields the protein CASSEMLGQIYEQYF.

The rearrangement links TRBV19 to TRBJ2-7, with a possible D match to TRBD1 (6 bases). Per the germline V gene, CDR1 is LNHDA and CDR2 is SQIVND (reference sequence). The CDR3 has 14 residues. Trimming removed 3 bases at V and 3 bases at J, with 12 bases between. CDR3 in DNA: TGTGCCAGTAGTATCACAGGGTTCAACTACGAGCAGTACTTC. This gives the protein CASSITGFNYEQYF.

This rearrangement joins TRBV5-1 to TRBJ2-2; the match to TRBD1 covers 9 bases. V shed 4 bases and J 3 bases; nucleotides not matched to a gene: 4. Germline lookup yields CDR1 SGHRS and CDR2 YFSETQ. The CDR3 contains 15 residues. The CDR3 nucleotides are TGCGCCAGCAGCCGGGGACAGGGTTACACCGGGGAGCTGTTTTTT. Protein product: CASSRGQGYTGELFF.

The CDR3: CASPLVANYGYTF. CDR3 nucleotide sequence: TGTGCCAGCCCTTTGGTAGCGAATTATGGCTACACCTTC. V usage is TRBV2 and J usage is TRBJ1-2; D gene unclear. Trimming took 8 bases from V and 5 from J, leaving 15 bases between them. The CDR3 extends over 13 amino acids. CDR1 and CDR2 from the germline V gene are SNHLY and FYNNEI.

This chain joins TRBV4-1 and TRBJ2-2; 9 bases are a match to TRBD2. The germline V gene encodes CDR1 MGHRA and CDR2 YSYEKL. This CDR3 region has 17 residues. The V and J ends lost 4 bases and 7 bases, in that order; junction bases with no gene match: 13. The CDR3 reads CASSRGGASGAGGELFF. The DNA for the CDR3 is TGCGCCAGCAGCCGAGGAGGGGCTAGCGGGGCCGGCGGGGAGCTGTTTTTT.

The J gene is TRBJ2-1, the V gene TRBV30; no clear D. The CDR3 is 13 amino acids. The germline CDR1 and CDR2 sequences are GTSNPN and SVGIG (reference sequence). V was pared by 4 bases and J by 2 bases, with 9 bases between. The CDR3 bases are TGTGCCTGGACCCAAGCGACCTACAATGAGCAGTTCTTC. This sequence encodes CAWTQATYNEQFF.

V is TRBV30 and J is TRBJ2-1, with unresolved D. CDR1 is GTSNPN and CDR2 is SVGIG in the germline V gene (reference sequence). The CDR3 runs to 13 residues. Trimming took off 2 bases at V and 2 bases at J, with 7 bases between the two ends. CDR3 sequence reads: CAWSLGPYNEQFF. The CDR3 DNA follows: TGTGCCTGGAGTCTGGGCCCCTACAATGAGCAGTTCTTC.

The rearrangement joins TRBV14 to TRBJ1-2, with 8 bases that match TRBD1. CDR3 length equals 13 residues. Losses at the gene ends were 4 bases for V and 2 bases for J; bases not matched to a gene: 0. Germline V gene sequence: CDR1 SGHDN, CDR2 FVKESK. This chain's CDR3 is CASSRTGNYGYTF. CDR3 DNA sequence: TGTGCCAGCAGCCGGACAGGGAACTATGGCTACACCTTC.